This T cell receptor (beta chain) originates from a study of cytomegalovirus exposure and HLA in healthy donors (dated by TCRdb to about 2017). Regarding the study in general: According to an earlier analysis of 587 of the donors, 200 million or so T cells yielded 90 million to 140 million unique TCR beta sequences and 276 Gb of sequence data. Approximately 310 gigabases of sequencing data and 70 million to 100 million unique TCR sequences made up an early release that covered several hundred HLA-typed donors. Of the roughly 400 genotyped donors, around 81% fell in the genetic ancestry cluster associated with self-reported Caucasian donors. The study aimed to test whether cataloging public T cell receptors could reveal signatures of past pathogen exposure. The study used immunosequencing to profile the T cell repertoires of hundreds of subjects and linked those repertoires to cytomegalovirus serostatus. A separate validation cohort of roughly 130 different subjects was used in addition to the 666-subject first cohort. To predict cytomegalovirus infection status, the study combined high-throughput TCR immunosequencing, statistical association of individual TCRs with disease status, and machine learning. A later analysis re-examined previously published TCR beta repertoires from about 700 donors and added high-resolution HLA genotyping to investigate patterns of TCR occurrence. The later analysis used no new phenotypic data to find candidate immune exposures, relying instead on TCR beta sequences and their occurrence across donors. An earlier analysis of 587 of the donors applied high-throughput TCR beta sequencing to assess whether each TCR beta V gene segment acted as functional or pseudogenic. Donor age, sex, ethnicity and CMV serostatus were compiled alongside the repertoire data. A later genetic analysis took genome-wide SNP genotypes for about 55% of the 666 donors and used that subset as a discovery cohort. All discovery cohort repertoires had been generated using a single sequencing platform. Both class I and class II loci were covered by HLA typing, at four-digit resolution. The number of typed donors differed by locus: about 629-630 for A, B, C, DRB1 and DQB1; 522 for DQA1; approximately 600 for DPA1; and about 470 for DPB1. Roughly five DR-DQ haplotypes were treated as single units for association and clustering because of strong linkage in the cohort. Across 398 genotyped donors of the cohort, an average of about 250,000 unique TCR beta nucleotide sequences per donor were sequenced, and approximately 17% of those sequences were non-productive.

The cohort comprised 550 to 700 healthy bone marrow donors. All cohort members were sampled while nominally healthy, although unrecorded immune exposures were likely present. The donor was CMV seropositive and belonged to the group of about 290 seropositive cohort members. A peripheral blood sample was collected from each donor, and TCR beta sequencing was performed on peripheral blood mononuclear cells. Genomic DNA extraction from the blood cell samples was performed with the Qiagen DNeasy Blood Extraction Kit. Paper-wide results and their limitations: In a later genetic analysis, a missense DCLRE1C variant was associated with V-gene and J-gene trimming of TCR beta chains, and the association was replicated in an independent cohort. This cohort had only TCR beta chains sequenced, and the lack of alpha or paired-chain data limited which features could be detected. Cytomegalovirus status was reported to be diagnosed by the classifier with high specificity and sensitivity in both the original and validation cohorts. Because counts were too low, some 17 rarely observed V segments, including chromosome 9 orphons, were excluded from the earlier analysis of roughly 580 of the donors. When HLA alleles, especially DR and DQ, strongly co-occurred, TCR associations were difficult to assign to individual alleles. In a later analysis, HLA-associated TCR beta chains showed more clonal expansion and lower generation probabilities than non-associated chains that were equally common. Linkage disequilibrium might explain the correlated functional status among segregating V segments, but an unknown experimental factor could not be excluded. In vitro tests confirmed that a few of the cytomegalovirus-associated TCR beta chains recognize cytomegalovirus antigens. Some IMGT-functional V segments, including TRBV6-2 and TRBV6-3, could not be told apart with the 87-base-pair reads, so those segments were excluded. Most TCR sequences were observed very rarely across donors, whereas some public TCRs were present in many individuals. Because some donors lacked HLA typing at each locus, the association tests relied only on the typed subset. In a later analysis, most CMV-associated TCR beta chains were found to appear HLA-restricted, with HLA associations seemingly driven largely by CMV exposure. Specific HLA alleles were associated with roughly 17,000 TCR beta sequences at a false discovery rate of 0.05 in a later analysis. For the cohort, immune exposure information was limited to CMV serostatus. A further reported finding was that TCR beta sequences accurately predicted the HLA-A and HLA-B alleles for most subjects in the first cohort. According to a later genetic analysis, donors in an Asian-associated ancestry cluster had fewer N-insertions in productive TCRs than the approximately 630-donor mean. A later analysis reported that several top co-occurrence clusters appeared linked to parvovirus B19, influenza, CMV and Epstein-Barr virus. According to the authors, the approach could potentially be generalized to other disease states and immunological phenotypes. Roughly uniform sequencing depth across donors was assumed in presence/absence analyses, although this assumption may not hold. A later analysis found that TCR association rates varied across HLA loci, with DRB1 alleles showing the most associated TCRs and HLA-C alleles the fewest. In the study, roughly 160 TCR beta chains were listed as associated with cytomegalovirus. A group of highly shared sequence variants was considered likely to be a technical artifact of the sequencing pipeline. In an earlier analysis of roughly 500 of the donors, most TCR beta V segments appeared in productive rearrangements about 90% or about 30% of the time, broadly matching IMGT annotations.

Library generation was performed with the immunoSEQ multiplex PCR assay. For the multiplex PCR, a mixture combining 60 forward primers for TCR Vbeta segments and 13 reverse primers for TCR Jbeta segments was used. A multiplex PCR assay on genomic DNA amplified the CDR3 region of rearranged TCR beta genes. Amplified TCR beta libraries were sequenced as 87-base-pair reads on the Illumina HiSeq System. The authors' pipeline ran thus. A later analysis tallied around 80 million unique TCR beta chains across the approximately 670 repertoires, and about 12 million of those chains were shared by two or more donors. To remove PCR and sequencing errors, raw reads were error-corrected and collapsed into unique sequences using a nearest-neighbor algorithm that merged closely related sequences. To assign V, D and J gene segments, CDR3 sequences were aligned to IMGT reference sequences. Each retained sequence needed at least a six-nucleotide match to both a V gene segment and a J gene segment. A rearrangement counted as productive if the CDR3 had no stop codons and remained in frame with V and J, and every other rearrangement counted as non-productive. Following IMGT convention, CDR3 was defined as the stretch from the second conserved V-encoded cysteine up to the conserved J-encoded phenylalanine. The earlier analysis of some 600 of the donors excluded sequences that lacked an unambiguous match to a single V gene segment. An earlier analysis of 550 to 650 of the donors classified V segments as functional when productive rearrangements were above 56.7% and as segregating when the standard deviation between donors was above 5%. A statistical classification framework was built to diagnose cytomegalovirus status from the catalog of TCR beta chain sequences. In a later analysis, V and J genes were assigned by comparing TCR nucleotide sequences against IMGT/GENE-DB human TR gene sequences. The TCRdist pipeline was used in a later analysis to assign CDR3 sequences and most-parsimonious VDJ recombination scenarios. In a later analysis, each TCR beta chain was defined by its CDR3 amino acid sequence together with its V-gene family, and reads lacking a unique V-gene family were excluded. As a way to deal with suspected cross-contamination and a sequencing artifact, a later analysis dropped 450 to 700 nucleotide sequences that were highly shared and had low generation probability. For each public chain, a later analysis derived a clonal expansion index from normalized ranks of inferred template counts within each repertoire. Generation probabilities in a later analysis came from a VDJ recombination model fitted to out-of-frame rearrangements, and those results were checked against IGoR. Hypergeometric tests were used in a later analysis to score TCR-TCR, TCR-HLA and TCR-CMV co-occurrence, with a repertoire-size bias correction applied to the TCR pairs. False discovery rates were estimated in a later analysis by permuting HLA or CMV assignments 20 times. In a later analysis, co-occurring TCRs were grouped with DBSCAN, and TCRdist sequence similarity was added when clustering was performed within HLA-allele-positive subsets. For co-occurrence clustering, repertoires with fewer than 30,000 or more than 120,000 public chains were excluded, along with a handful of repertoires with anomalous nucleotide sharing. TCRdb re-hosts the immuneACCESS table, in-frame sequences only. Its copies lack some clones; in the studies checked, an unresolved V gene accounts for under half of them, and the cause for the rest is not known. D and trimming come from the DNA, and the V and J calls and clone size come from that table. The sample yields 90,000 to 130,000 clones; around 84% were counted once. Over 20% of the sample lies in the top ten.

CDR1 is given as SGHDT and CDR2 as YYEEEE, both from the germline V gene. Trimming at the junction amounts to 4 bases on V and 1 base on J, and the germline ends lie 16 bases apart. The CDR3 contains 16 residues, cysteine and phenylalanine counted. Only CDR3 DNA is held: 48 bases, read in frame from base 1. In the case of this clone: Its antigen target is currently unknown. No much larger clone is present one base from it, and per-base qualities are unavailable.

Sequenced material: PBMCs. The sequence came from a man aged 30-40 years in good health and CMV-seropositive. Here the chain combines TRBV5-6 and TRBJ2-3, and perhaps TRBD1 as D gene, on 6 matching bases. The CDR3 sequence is CASSLRWGLGTDTQYF. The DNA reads TGTGCCAGCAGCCTACGGTGGGGGCTCGGCACAGATACGCAGTATTTT.